Sequencing of this T cell receptor (beta chain) was carried out in a study of blood T cell repertoires in COVID-19. Looking at the study overall: The United States, Italy and Spain supplied acute and convalescent COVID-19 samples. T cells, B-cell-depleted T cells, or PBMCs provided the cDNA or gDNA that served as material.

Original analysis: Reference gene primer amplification yielded estimated nucleated cell counts. Libraries were prepared by immunoSEQ multiplex PCR; TCRdb keeps only in-frame clonotypes and omits some of them. Clonal size and the V and J genes are those of that table, whereas D and trimming came from the DNA. The table includes roughly 140,000 clones, 85% detected once. With 2 bases removed from V and 5 bases from J, the gap between germline ends came to 14 bases. This CDR3 is 15 amino acids long. CDR1 SGDLS and CDR2 YYNGEE come from the germline V gene. Sequencing was performed on peripheral blood. This chain links TRBV9 with TRBJ2-1; D remains unclear. This TCR derives from a woman aged 35 to 49 with active or convalescent COVID-19. For the CDR3, the DNA is TGTGCCAGCAGCGTCCGGCGAGACTTTGACAATGAGCAGTTCTTC. Translated, it gives CASSVRRDFDNEQFF.